Ten or more counts support the clone carrying this TCR beta chain. CDR1 is DFQATT and CDR2 is SNEGSKA in the germline V gene (reference sequence). V was cut by 6 bases and J by 2 bases, with 19 bases left in between. There are 15 residues in the CDR3. This specimen comes from a study of blood T cells in healthy people across ages. Using a J-beta primer mix together with a sample-barcoded 5' primer, a second PCR was run for roughly 7 to 12 cycles. Per sample, CDR3-containing paired-end reads numbered at least 3 million. TCRdb called the 5' RACE reads again in MiXCR, with one record for every CDR3 protein. The table lists 630,000 or so distinct CDR3 sequences, 32% of them singletons, with just over 15% in the top ten.

The TCR sequence derives from an elderly woman in good health. Sequencing was performed on blood. The chain uses TRBV20-1 and TRBJ1-2; maybe TRBD1 (5 bases). The CDR3 DNA reads TGCAGTGCCGACCAAGGTCAGGGAGAAAACTATGGCTACACCTTC. Its protein is CSADQGQGENYGYTF.